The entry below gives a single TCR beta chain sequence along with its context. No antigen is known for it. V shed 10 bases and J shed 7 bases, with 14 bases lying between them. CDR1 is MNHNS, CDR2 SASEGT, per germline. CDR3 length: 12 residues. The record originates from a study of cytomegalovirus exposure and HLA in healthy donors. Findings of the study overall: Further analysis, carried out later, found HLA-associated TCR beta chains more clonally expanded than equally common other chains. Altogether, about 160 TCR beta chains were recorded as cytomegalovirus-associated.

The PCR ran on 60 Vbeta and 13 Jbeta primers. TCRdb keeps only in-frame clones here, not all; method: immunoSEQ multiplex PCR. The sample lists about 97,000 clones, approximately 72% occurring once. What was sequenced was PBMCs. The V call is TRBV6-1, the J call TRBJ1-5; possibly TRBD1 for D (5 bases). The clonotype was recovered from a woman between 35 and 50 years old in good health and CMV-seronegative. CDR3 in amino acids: CANGGKEQPQHF. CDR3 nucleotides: TGTGCCAATGGGGGGAAAGAACAGCCCCAGCATTTT.